These 7 T cell receptor beta chains were sequenced from one sample in a study of T cells in Graves' hyperthyroidism and ophthalmopathy. The CDR3 regions of TCR beta were amplified from RNA transcripts. First-round RT-PCR with HTBI primers amplified the TCR CDR3 region. MiXCR was run by TCRdb on the multiplex PCR reads, yielding one entry per CDR3 protein. The top ten clones hold less than 9% of a sample with over 650,000 distinct CDR3 sequences, over 40% of them seen once. The sequenced material came from peripheral blood or thyroid tissue (not recorded which). The receptor source for this set is an adult man with Graves' disease, either hyperthyroidism or ophthalmopathy (not recorded which).

J is TRBJ2-7 and V is TRBV2; a possible D gene is TRBD1 (5 bases). CDR3 size: 13 residues. Germline V lookup: CDR1 SNHLY, CDR2 FYNNEI. V lost 5 bases and J 7 bases, leaving 15 bases between the germline ends. In nucleotides, the CDR3 is TGTGCCAGCAGTTACACTCCAGGGCGTGAGCAGTACTTC. This codes for CASSYTPGREQYF.

V and J are TRBV29-1 and TRBJ1-1; 8 bases align to TRBD1. V lost 7 bases to trimming and J lost 1 base; unmatched junction nucleotides: 8. Germline V gene data show CDR1 as SQVTM and CDR2 as ANQGSEA. The CDR3 contains 14 residues. DNA of the CDR3: TGCAGCGCCTTGGCGGACAGGGAGAACACTGAAGCTTTCTTT. As protein: CSALADRENTEAFF.

This chain links TRBV5-1 with TRBJ1-1; unclear D gene. Trimming shortened V by 4 bases and J by 4 bases, and 14 bases separated the two germline ends. CDR3 size: 14 residues. From germline, CDR1 is SGHRS and CDR2 YFSETQ. CDR3 amino acids: CASSEDGLSTEAFF. CDR3 nucleotides: TGCGCCAGCAGCGAGGACGGCCTGAGCACTGAAGCTTTCTTT. Together with reference TRBV5-1 and TRBJ1-1, the CDR3 gives the full variable domain: KAGVTQTPRYLIKTRGQQVTLSCSPISGHRSVSWYQQTPGQGLQFLFEYFSETQRNKGNFPGRFSGRQFSNSRSEMNVSTLELGDSALYLCASSEDGLSTEAFFGQGTRLTVV.

This clonotype was observed a single time. The chain carries TRBV24-1 and TRBJ2-5; 10 nucleotides match TRBD2. The CDR3 is 15 amino acids. The ends lost 5 bases at V and 3 bases at J; junction bases unmatched: 5. Germline V CDR1 and CDR2: KGHDR, SFDVKD. The CDR3 sequence is CATSAGGLAEETQYF. DNA for the CDR3: TGTGCCACCAGTGCCGGTGGACTAGCGGAAGAGACCCAGTACTTC.

Turning to this clonotype: A much larger clone differs from this one at a single base, so this may be a read error. This chain joins TRBV11-3 and TRBJ1-3; D remains ambiguous. The CDR3 loop spans 14 amino acids. Germline V gives CDR1 SGHNT, CDR2 YENEEA. V was pared by 5 bases and J by 5 bases, with 13 bases between. CDR3 DNA: TGTGCCAGCAGCCCCCGGTTGGCACGAAACACCATATATTTT. The encoded protein is CASSPRLARNTIYF.

A word on this clonotype: This may arise from a read error, as a much more abundant clone is one base away. V usage is TRBV7-9 and J usage is TRBJ2-7; D is unclear. The CDR3 is 15 amino acids. In germline, CDR1 is SEHNR, CDR2 FQNEAQ (reference sequence). This CDR3 reads CSSSPPLAEAYEQYF. CDR3 sequence (DNA): TGTTCCAGCAGCCCCCCTCTTGCAGAGGCCTACGAGCAGTACTTC.

On this clonotype itself: Being one base from a much bigger clone, this may be a read error. The rearrangement uses TRBV12-3 or TRBV12-4 and TRBJ1-5; 8 nucleotides agree with TRBD1. The CDR3 covers 12 residues. The V and J ends lost 10 bases and 15 bases, in that order; junction bases with no gene match: 14. CDR3 loop: CANEFLGQGRHF. CDR3 DNA: TGTGCCAACGAGTTCCTCGGACAGGGCCGGCATTTT.